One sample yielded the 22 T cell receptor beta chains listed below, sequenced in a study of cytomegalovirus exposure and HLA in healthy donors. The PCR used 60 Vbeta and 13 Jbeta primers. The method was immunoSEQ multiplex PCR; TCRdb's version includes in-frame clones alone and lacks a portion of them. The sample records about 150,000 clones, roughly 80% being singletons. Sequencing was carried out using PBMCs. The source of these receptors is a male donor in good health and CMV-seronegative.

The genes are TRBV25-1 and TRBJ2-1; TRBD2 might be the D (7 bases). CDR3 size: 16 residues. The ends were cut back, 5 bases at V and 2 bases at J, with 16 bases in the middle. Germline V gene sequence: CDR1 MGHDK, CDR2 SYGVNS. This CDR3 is CASSPPGGLAYNEQFF. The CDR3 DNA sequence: TGTGCCAGCAGTCCCCCCGGGGGGCTGGCCTACAATGAGCAGTTCTTC.

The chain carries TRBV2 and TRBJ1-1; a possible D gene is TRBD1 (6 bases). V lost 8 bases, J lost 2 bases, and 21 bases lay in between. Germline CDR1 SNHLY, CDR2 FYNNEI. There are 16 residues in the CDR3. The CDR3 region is CASQRTALGSNTEAFF. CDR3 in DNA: TGTGCCAGCCAAAGGACAGCGTTGGGGTCAAACACTGAAGCTTTCTTT. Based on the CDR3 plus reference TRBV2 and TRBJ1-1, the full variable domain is EPEVTQTPSHQVTQMGQEVILRCVPISNHLYFYWYRQILGQKVEFLVSFYNNEISEKSEIFDDQFSVERPDGSNFTLKIRSTKLEDSAMYFCASQRTALGSNTEAFFGQGTRLTVV.

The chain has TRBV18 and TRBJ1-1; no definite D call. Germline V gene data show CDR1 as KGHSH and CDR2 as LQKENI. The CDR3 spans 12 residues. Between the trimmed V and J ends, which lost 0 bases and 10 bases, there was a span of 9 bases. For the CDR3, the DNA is TGTGCCAGCTCACCACCCTACGGAGGAGCTTTCTTT. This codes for CASSPPYGGAFF.

The CDR3 sequence: CASSPRIRDPTAPGNTIYF. The CDR3 nucleotides are TGTGCCAGCAGTCCGCGAATCCGGGATCCTACGGCCCCTGGAAACACCATATATTTT. This chain connects TRBV7-9 to TRBJ1-3, with no clear D. Germline V gene sequence: CDR1 SEHNR, CDR2 FQNEAQ (reference sequence). The CDR3 loop spans 19 amino acids. The V and J ends lost 6 bases and 2 bases respectively, with 26 bases between them.

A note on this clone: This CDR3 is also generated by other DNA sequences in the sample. DNA for the CDR3: TGTGCCAGCAGTTTAGGCGGCGTGCAAGAGACCCAGTACTTC. Translation: CASSLGGVQETQYF. V is TRBV27 and J is TRBJ2-5, with no clear D. Germline V lookup: CDR1 MNHEY, CDR2 SMNVEV (reference sequence). The V and J ends lost 2 bases and 2 bases respectively, with 9 bases between them. The CDR3 spans 14 residues.

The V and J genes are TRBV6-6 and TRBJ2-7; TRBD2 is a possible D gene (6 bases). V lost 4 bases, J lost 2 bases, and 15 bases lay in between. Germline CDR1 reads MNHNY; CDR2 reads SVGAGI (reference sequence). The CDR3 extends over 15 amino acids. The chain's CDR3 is CASSSPSSETYEQYF. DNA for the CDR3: TGTGCCAGCAGTTCCCCTTCTAGCGAGACCTACGAGCAGTACTTC.

The CDR3 spells CSVEASQGRTSRDPQETQYF. Here the CDR3 DNA reads TGCAGCGTTGAAGCGTCCCAGGGCAGGACTAGCCGGGACCCCCAAGAGACCCAGTACTTC. The chain couples TRBV29-1 to TRBJ2-5, with TRBD2 matching 8 bases. The germline V gene has CDR1 SQVTM and CDR2 ANQGSEA. The junction had 20 bases not matched to a gene; V was cut back by 1 base and J by 1 base. CDR3 length equals 20 residues.

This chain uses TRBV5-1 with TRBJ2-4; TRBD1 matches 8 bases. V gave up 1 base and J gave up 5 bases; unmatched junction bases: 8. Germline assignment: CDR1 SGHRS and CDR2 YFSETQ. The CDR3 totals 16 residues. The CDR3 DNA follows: TGCGCCAGCAGCTTGTCCGGGCAGACAGGGGAAAACATTCAGTACTTC. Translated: CASSLSGQTGENIQYF.

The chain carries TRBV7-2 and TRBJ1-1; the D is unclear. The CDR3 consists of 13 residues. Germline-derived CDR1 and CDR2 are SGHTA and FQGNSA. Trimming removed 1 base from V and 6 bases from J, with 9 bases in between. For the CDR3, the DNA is TGTGCCAGCAGCTTAGGGGGAGCGCCTGAAGCTTTCTTT. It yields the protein CASSLGGAPEAFF.

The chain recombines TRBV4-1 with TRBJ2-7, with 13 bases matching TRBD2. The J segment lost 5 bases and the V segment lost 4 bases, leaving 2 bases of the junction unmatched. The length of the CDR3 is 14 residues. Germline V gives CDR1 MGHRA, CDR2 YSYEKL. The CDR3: CASSLGLAGDEQYF. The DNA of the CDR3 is TGCGCCAGCAGCCTCGGACTAGCGGGAGACGAGCAGTACTTC.

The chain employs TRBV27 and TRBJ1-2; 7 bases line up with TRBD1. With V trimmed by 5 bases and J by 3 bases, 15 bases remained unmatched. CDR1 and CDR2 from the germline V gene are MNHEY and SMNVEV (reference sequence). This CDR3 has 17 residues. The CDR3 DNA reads TGTGCCAGCAGTACCGACGCCGGGACAGCGGTAGACTATGGCTACACCTTC. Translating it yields CASSTDAGTAVDYGYTF.

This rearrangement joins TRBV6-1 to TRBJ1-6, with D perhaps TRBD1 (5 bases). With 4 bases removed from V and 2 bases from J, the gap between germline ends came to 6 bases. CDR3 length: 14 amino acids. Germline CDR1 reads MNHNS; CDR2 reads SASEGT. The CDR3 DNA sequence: TGTGCCAGCAGTGCAGGGCCCTATAATTCACCCCTCCACTTT. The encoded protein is CASSAGPYNSPLHF.

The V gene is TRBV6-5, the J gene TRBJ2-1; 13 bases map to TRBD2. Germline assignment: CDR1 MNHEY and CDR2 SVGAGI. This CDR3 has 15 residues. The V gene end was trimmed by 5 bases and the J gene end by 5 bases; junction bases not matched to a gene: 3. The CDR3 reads CASSTGTSGNNEQFF. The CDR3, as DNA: TGTGCCAGCAGTACCGGGACTAGCGGGAACAATGAGCAGTTCTTC.

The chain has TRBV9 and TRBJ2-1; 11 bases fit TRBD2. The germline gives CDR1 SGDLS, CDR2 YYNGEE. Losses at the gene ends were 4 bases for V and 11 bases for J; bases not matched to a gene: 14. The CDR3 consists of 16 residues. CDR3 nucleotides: TGTGCCAGCAGCCCGCTAGCGGGAGGAACCCTATGGAAGCAGTTCTTC. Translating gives CASSPLAGGTLWKQFF. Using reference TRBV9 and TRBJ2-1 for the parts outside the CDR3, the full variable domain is DSGVTQTPKHLITATGQRVTLRCSPRSGDLSVYWYQQSLDQGLQFLIQYYNGEERAKGNILERFSAQQFPDLHSELNLSSLELGDSALYFCASSPLAGGTLWKQFFGPGTRLTVL.

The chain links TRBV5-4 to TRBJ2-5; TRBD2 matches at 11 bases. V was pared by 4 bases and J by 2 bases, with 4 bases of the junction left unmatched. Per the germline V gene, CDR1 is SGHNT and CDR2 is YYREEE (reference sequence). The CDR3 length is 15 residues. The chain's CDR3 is CASSRLAGRQETQYF. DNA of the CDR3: TGTGCCAGCAGCCGACTAGCGGGAAGGCAAGAGACCCAGTACTTC.

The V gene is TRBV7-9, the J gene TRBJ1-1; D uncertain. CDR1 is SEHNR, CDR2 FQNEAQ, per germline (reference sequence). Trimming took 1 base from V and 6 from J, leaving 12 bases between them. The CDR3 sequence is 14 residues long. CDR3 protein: CASSLVSRGAEAFF. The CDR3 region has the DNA TGTGCCAGCAGCTTAGTCTCCCGCGGGGCTGAAGCTTTCTTT.

Here the CDR3 DNA reads TGTGCCAGTAGTATTTGGCTAGCGGGCAAAAGACAAGAGACCCAGTACTTC. Translated, it gives CASSIWLAGKRQETQYF. The chain combines TRBV19 with TRBJ2-5; TRBD2 aligns across 8 bases. V dropped 3 bases and J dropped 2; count of bases not matched to a gene: 11. Germline CDR1 reads LNHDA; CDR2 reads SQIVND (reference sequence). The CDR3 length is 17 residues.

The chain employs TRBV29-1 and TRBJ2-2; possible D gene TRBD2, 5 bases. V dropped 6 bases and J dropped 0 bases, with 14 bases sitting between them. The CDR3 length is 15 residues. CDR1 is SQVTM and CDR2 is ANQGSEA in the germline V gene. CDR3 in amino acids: CSVQDQAANTGELFF. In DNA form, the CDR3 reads TGCAGCGTCCAGGACCAAGCGGCGAACACCGGGGAGCTGTTTTTT.

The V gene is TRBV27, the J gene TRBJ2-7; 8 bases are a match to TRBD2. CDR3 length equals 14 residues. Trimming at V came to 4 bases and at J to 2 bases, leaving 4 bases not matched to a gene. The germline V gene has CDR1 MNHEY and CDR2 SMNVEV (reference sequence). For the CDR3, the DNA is TGTGCCAGCAGTTCCGGGGGGGGTCCCTACGAGCAGTACTTC. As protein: CASSSGGGPYEQYF.

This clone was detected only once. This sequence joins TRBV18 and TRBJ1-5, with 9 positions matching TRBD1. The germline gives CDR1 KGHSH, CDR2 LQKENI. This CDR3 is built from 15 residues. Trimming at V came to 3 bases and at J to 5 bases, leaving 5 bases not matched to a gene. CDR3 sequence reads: CASSPGQGLYQPQHF. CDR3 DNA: TGTGCCAGCTCACCCGGACAGGGGCTGTATCAGCCCCAGCATTTT.

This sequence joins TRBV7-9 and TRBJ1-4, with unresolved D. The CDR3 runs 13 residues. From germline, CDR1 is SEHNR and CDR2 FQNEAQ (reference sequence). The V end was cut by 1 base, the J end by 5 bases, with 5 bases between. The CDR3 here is CASSLGGNEKLFF. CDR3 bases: TGTGCCAGCAGCTTAGGAGGGAATGAAAAACTGTTTTTT.

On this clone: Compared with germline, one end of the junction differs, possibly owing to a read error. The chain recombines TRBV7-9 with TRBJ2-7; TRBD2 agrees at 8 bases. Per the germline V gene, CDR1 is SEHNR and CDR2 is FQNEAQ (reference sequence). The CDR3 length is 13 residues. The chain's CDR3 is CSSSLGLEGEQYF. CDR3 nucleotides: TGTTCCAGCAGCTTGGGACTAGAGGGTGAGCAGTACTTC. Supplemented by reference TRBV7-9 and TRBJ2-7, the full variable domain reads DTGVSQNPRHKITKRGQNVTFRCDPISEHNRLYWYRQTLGQGPEFLTYFQNEAQLEKSRLLSDRFSAERPKGSFSTLEIQRTEQGDSAMYLCSSSLGLEGEQYFGPGTRLTVT.